This TCR beta chain came from a study of cytomegalovirus exposure and HLA in healthy donors. The germline gives CDR1 MNHEY, CDR2 SVGAGI. The CDR3 extends over 13 amino acids. The V segment lost 5 bases and the J segment 2 bases; nucleotides outside the gene matches: 1. Produced via immunoSEQ multiplex PCR; TCRdb's table is partial and in-frame only. The data contain 150,000 to 200,000 clones, about 89% of them singletons. This TCR was sampled from a woman between 18 and 29 years old in good health and CMV-seropositive. V and J are TRBV6-5 and TRBJ2-7, with 9 nucleotides matching TRBD2. Sequences were obtained from PBMCs. CDR3 in amino acids: CASSRLAAYEQYF. The CDR3 DNA follows: TGTGCCAGCAGTAGACTAGCGGCCTACGAGCAGTACTTC.